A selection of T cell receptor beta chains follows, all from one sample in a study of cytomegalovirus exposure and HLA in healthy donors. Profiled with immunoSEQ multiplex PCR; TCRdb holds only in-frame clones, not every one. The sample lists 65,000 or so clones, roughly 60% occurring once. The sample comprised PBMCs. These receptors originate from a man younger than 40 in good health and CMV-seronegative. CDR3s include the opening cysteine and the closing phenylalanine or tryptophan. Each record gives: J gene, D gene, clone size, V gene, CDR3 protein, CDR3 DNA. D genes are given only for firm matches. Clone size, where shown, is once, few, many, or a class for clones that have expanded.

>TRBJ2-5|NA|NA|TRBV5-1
CASSPQGQAIQETQYF
TGCGCCAGCAGCCCCCAGGGACAAGCCATCCAAGAGACCCAGTACTTC
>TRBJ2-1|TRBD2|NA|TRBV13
CASSLTSGGGPSRDEQFF
TGTGCCAGCAGCTTGACTAGCGGGGGCGGCCCTTCTCGCGATGAGCAGTTCTTC
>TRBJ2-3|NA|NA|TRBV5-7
CASSLDRGGERDTQYF
TGTGCCAGCAGCTTGGATCGGGGCGGGGAGAGAGATACGCAGTATTTT
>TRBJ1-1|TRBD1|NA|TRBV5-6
CASSLGATGGGNTEAFF
TGTGCCAGCAGCTTGGGGGCCACAGGGGGGGGGAACACTGAAGCTTTCTTT
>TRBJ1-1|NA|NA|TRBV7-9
CASSFTENTEAFF
TGTGCCAGCAGCTTTACAGAGAACACTGAAGCTTTCTTT
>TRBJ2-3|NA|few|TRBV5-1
CASTFLGASSTDTQYF
TGCGCCAGCACCTTTCTGGGGGCGTCAAGCACAGATACGCAGTATTTT
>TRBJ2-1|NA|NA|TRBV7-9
CASSLIGVGDEQFF
TGTGCCAGCAGCTTAATCGGGGTTGGGGATGAGCAGTTCTTC
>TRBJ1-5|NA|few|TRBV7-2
CASSFDSNQPQHF
TGTGCCAGCAGCTTCGACTCCAATCAGCCCCAGCATTTT
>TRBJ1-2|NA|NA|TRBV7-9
CASSFPPINYGYTF
TGTGCCAGCAGCTTCCCCCCTATAAACTATGGCTACACCTTC
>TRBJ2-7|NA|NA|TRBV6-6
CASTPSSIRIYF
TGTGCCAGCACTCCTTCTAGCATCCGGATCTACTTC
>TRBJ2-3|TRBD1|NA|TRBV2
CARQGVISTDTQYF
TGTGCCAGACAGGGGGTAATTAGCACAGATACGCAGTATTTT
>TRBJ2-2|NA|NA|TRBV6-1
CASRWAETGELFF
TGTGCCAGCCGGTGGGCCGAGACCGGGGAGCTGTTTTTT
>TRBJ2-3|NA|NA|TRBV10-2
CASSDYEGDTQYF
TGCGCCAGCAGTGACTATGAGGGAGATACGCAGTATTTT
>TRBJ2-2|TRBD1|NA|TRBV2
CASSPPKTGGEAGELFF
TGTGCCAGCAGCCCCCCCAAAACAGGGGGCGAGGCCGGGGAGCTGTTTTTT
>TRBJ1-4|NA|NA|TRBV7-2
CASSLTSQNEKLFF
TGTGCCAGCAGTTTGACAAGCCAAAATGAAAAACTGTTTTTT
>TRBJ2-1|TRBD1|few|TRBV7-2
CASSSQQGVVQFF
TGTGCCAGCAGCTCACAACAGGGGGTGGTGCAGTTCTTC
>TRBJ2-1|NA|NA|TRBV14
CASSIQGWDEQFF
TGTGCCAGCAGCATCCAGGGGTGGGATGAGCAGTTCTTC
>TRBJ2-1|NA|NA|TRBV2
CASSPDSLINNEQFF
TGTGCCAGCAGCCCGGACAGCTTGATTAACAATGAGCAGTTCTTC
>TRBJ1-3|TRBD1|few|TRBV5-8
CASSPGQGFSGNTIYF
TGTGCCAGCAGCCCGGGACAGGGGTTCTCTGGAAACACCATATATTTT
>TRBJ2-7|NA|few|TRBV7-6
CASSLEGREQYF
TGTGCCAGCAGCTTAGAGGGGCGCGAGCAGTACTTC
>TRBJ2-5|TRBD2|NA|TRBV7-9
CASSWTSLEETQYF
TGTGCCAGCAGCTGGACTAGCCTAGAAGAGACCCAGTACTTC
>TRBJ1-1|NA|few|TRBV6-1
CASRANRVTTEAFF
TGTGCCAGCAGAGCCAACAGGGTCACCACTGAAGCTTTCTTT
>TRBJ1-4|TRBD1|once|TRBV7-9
CASSLVRGTVEKLFF
TGTGCCAGCAGCTTAGTCCGGGGGACAGTAGAAAAACTGTTTTTT
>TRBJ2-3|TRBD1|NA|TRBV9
CASSVGTGTTDTQYF
TGTGCCAGCAGCGTTGGGACAGGGACAACAGATACGCAGTATTTT
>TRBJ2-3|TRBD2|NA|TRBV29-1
CSVEGAGRTDTQYF
TGCAGCGTTGAGGGAGCGGGGAGGACAGATACGCAGTATTTT
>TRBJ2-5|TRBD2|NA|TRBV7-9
CASPKGGKEETQYF
TGTGCCAGCCCCAAGGGAGGGAAGGAAGAGACCCAGTACTTC
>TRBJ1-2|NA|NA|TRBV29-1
CSVEKGGFQGPYGYTF
TGCAGCGTTGAAAAGGGGGGGTTCCAAGGGCCTTATGGCTACACCTTC
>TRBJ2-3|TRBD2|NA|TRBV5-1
CASSLSWTSGELDTQYF
TGCGCCAGCAGCTTGAGCTGGACTAGCGGGGAGCTGGATACGCAGTATTTT
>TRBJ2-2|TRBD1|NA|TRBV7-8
CASSPRQGAQTGELFF
TGTGCCAGCAGCCCGAGACAGGGGGCGCAGACCGGGGAGCTGTTTTTT
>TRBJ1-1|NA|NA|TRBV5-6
CASSSFVAGADTEAFF
TGTGCCAGCAGCTCTTTTGTTGCAGGGGCGGACACTGAAGCTTTCTTT
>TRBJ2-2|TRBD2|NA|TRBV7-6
CASSSPGTSGSGELFF
TGTGCCAGCAGCTCCCCAGGGACTAGCGGGAGCGGGGAGCTGTTTTTT
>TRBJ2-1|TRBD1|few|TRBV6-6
CASSWDRDEQFF
TGTGCCAGCAGTTGGGACAGGGATGAGCAGTTCTTC
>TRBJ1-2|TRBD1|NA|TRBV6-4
CASSEGTGGFGYTF
TGTGCCAGCAGTGAAGGGACAGGGGGCTTTGGCTACACCTTC